Following are 22 T cell receptor beta chains from one sample sequenced in a study of cytomegalovirus exposure and HLA in healthy donors. 13 Jbeta primers and 60 Vbeta primers were used for the PCR. Generated by immunoSEQ multiplex PCR, the TCRdb table keeps only in-frame clones and is missing some. The profile shows around 97,000 clones, around 76% of them singletons. Sequenced input: PBMCs. These receptors were collected from a woman in her late teens or twenties in good health and CMV-seropositive.

A remark on this clone: Germline is not matched at one junction end, which may reflect a read error. The rearrangement uses TRBV7-9 and TRBJ1-1; D is unresolved. Germline V CDR1 and CDR2: SEHNR, FQNEAQ (reference sequence). CDR3 length: 12 amino acids. The CDR3 coding sequence is TGTTCCAGCAGCCCCGGAGACACTGAAGCTTTCTTT. Translating gives CSSSPGDTEAFF.

This chain connects TRBV7-2 to TRBJ1-5; D possibly corresponds to TRBD1 (5 bases). The CDR3 sequence is 13 residues long. Germline V gives CDR1 SGHTA, CDR2 FQGNSA. V lost 5 bases and J lost 5, with 10 bases in between. The CDR3 DNA reads TGTGCCAGCAGCCTGGGGGGGTATCAGCCCCAGCATTTT. It yields the protein CASSLGGYQPQHF.

The chain joins TRBV10-3 to TRBJ2-3, with D perhaps matching TRBD1 (5 bases). The CDR3 contains 14 residues. Trimming left V 3 bases short and J 3 bases short, with 10 bases between. Germline CDR1 ENHRY, CDR2 SYGVKD. The CDR3 region has the DNA TGTGCCATCAGTGACAGGGTAGGGACAGATACGCAGTATTTT. This codes for CAISDRVGTDTQYF.

The chain joins TRBV7-8 to TRBJ1-1, with TRBD1 matching 8 bases. Germline V gene lookup returns CDR1 SGHVS and CDR2 FQNEAQ. The length of the CDR3 is 15 residues. The V and J ends lost 5 bases and 2 bases, in that order; junction bases with no gene match: 7. CDR3 DNA sequence: TGTGCCAGCAGCGTCAGGGGGCCCATTAACACTGAAGCTTTCTTT. It yields the protein CASSVRGPINTEAFF.

This chain uses TRBV18 with TRBJ2-7; 13 bases are a match to TRBD2. Germline V gene data show CDR1 as KGHSH and CDR2 as LQKENI. The V segment lost 4 bases and the J segment 3 bases; nucleotides outside the gene matches: 6. The CDR3 runs 16 residues. CDR3 residues: CASSQKGTSGIYEQYF. CDR3 coding DNA: TGTGCCAGCTCACAGAAAGGGACTAGCGGGATCTACGAGCAGTACTTC.

The V call is TRBV7-9, the J call TRBJ2-2, with unresolved D. V was shortened by 2 bases and J by 6 bases, with 4 bases between the two germline ends. Looked up from germline, CDR1 is SEHNR and CDR2 is FQNEAQ (reference sequence). The CDR3 totals 12 residues. The CDR3 is CASSLLSGELFF. CDR3 bases: TGTGCCAGCAGCTTATTATCCGGGGAGCTGTTTTTT. Based on the CDR3 plus reference TRBV7-9 and TRBJ2-2, the full variable domain is DTGVSQNPRHKITKRGQNVTFRCDPISEHNRLYWYRQTLGQGPEFLTYFQNEAQLEKSRLLSDRFSAERPKGSFSTLEIQRTEQGDSAMYLCASSLLSGELFFGEGSRLTVL.

This clone has a single count. The V call is TRBV9, the J call TRBJ2-1; 12 nucleotides match TRBD2. V lost 3 bases to trimming and J lost 12 bases; unmatched junction nucleotides: 4. CDR3 length equals 13 residues. Germline V gene data show CDR1 as SGDLS and CDR2 as YYNGEE. CDR3 amino acids: CASSATSGGTQFF. The CDR3 coding sequence is TGTGCCAGCAGCGCCACTAGCGGGGGGACGCAGTTCTTC.

The genes are TRBV7-9 and TRBJ2-6; 8 positions match TRBD1. This CDR3 has 17 amino acids. The germline V gene has CDR1 SEHNR and CDR2 FQNEAQ (reference sequence). Trimming at V came to 5 bases and at J to 4 bases, leaving 10 bases not matched to a gene. CDR3 coding DNA: TGTGCCAGCAGCCTCACCCGACAGGGGCCAGGGGCCAACGTCCTGACTTTC. Its protein product is CASSLTRQGPGANVLTF.

This sequence joins TRBV6-5 and TRBJ1-1, with D maybe TRBD1 (5 bases). This CDR3 contains 15 residues. The germline CDR1 and CDR2 sequences are MNHEY and SVGAGI. Trimming removed 0 bases at V and 4 bases at J, with 12 bases between. CDR3 bases: TGTGCCAGCAGTTACTCCGGTGGGGGGGGCACTGAAGCTTTCTTT. Encoded protein: CASSYSGGGGTEAFF.

This rearrangement joins TRBV27 to TRBJ2-7, with 7 nucleotides matching TRBD2. Germline assignment: CDR1 MNHEY and CDR2 SMNVEV (reference sequence). There are 16 residues in the CDR3. V was clipped by 5 bases and J by 4 bases; unmatched bases: 14. CDR3 DNA sequence: TGTGCCAGCAGTCCAAGCAGCGGGGCCGATTTTTACGAGCAGTACTTC. Protein sequence: CASSPSSGADFYEQYF.

J is TRBJ1-4 and V is TRBV15, with 8 positions matching TRBD1. Unmatched junction bases numbered 10, after V lost 0 bases and J lost 10 bases. Looked up from germline, CDR1 is LNHNV and CDR2 is YYDKDF (reference sequence). The CDR3 contains 16 residues. CDR3 in amino acids: CATSRDGTGHDGKLFF. The CDR3 nucleotides are TGTGCCACCAGCAGAGATGGGACAGGTCACGATGGAAAACTGTTTTTT.

The genes are TRBV5-1 and TRBJ2-7; TRBD2 matches 9 bases. Germline V lookup: CDR1 SGHRS, CDR2 YFSETQ. This CDR3 has 14 amino acids. J was trimmed by 5 bases and V by 1 base; bases with no gene match: 4. CDR3 bases: TGCGCCAGCAGCTTGTGGACTAGCGTCCACGAGCAGTACTTC. Protein: CASSLWTSVHEQYF.

The rearrangement uses TRBV19 and TRBJ2-7; 8 nucleotides match TRBD1. Germline-derived CDR1 and CDR2 are LNHDA and SQIVND (reference sequence). This CDR3 contains 13 residues. V gave up 4 bases and J gave up 7 bases; unmatched junction bases: 6. The CDR3 bases are TGTGCCAGTAGTACCTCAGGGGGCGGTGAGCAGTACTTC. Translation: CASSTSGGGEQYF. The variable domain in full, with the rest retrieved from reference TRBV19 and TRBJ2-7, is DGGITQSPKYLFRKEGQNVTLSCEQNLNHDAMYWYRQDPGQGLRLIYYSQIVNDFQKGDIAEGYSVSREKKESFPLTVTSAQKNPTAFYLCASSTSGGGEQYFGPGTRLTVT.

This sequence joins TRBV5-5 and TRBJ2-1; 8 nucleotides match TRBD2. V was pared by 4 bases and J by 3 bases, with 6 bases of the junction left unmatched. Germline assignment: CDR1 SGHKS and CDR2 YYEKEE (reference sequence). This CDR3 spans 15 amino acids. The CDR3 spells CASSHGTSRYNEQFF. The CDR3 DNA follows: TGTGCCAGCAGCCACGGGACTAGTCGCTACAATGAGCAGTTCTTC.

This rearrangement joins TRBV5-1 to TRBJ2-1, with D unresolved. V lost 3 bases, J lost 7 bases, and 17 bases lay in between. Per germline, CDR1 SGHRS and CDR2 YFSETQ. The CDR3 has 15 residues. CDR3 DNA: TGCGCCAGCAGCTGGGTGGAAATAGCCCCTAATGAGCAGTTCTTC. Its translation: CASSWVEIAPNEQFF.

The gene calls are TRBV7-9 and TRBJ1-2; 7 bases are shared with TRBD1. There are 15 residues in the CDR3. Trimming cost V 5 bases and J 2 bases; bases outside gene matches: 8. Germline CDR1 reads SEHNR; CDR2 reads FQNEAQ (reference sequence). This CDR3 is CASSGTAPLNYGYTF. In DNA, the CDR3 is TGTGCCAGCAGCGGGACAGCTCCTCTAAACTATGGCTACACCTTC. The entire variable domain, with the rest obtained from reference TRBV7-9 and TRBJ1-2, is as follows: DTGVSQNPRHKITKRGQNVTFRCDPISEHNRLYWYRQTLGQGPEFLTYFQNEAQLEKSRLLSDRFSAERPKGSFSTLEIQRTEQGDSAMYLCASSGTAPLNYGYTFGSGTRLTVV.

The V and J genes are TRBV4-3 and TRBJ2-1, with a possible D match to TRBD1 (5 bases). The germline gives CDR1 LGHNA, CDR2 YSLEER. CDR3 size: 15 residues. V lost 0 bases to trimming and J lost 15 bases, with 21 bases between them. The CDR3 spells CASSQDRTGGYSRFF. The CDR3 nucleotides read TGCGCCAGCAGCCAAGATAGAACAGGTGGATATTCTCGGTTCTTC.

This clone showed up just once. The V and J genes are TRBV6-5 and TRBJ2-3; 7 bases are shared with TRBD1. This CDR3 contains 14 residues. Losses at the gene ends were 5 bases for V and 4 bases for J; bases not matched to a gene: 6. Germline V gene data show CDR1 as MNHEY and CDR2 as SVGAGI. This CDR3 is CASSKTGTADTQYF. CDR3 DNA: TGTGCCAGCAGTAAAACCGGGACAGCAGATACGCAGTATTTT.

The chain is built from TRBV27 and TRBJ2-7; maybe TRBD1 (5 bases). V lost 3 bases and J lost 0, with 9 bases in between. Germline values: CDR1 MNHEY, CDR2 SMNVEV (reference sequence). This CDR3 is 14 amino acids long. CDR3 DNA sequence: TGTGCCAGCAGTTTGCGACAGAGCTCCTACGAGCAGTACTTC. This translates into CASSLRQSSYEQYF.

The chain uses TRBV29-1 and TRBJ1-2; no definite D call. Trimming left V 2 bases short and J 0 bases short, with 7 bases between. The CDR3 is made up of 13 amino acids. CDR1 SQVTM and CDR2 ANQGSEA come from the germline V gene. In nucleotides, the CDR3 is TGCAGCGTTGAATTATATACTAACTATGGCTACACCTTC. Its protein product is CSVELYTNYGYTF.

J is TRBJ1-2 and V is TRBV2; possible D gene TRBD1, 6 bases. CDR3 size: 10 residues. Germline V lookup: CDR1 SNHLY, CDR2 FYNNEI. The V end lost 10 bases, the J end lost 8 bases, and 11 bases lay between the germline ends. The chain's CDR3 is CAIQGLGYTF. CDR3 nucleotides: TGTGCCATACAGGGTCTCGGCTACACCTTC.

The J gene is TRBJ2-1, the V gene TRBV6-1; D is perhaps TRBD2 (6 bases). The CDR3 contains 15 residues. Germline V CDR1 and CDR2: MNHNS, SASEGT. With 6 bases removed from V and 8 bases from J, the gap between germline ends came to 20 bases. The CDR3 reads CASRGMGLYKDEQFF. The CDR3 nucleotides read TGTGCCAGCAGGGGCATGGGACTTTACAAGGATGAGCAGTTCTTC.